This entry is about one T cell receptor beta chain. The entry originates in a study of blood T cell repertoires in COVID-19. Study overall: Samples taken during acute and convalescent COVID-19 were collected in the United States, Italy and Spain. In each case, the material was cDNA or gDNA derived from T cells, B-cell-depleted T cells, or PBMCs.

Generated by immunoSEQ multiplex PCR, the TCRdb table keeps only in-frame clones and is missing some. The table records about 230,000 clones, just over 85% of them present only once. This CDR3 comprises 15 residues. The germline gives CDR1 SGHAT, CDR2 FQNNGV. V dropped 1 base and J dropped 4; count of bases not matched to a gene: 6. The gene calls are TRBV11-2 and TRBJ1-2, with 7 bases identical to TRBD1. The sequence derives from a man between 50 and 59 years old with COVID-19, enrolled during active disease. Sequenced material: peripheral blood. CDR3 protein: CASSLGQGSIYGYTF. DNA for the CDR3: TGTGCCAGCAGCTTAGGACAGGGTTCTATCTATGGCTACACCTTC.